This TCR beta chain is drawn from a study of T cell responses to AZD1222 COVID-19 vaccine. Broader study findings: Baseline seropositivity occurred in only a handful of AZD1222 recipients. White British donors predominated, females outnumbered males, and clonal diversity was possibly underestimated. Spike-wide coverage was observed for vaccine-associated CD4 TCRs, with dominant responses at 160-218 and 743-854.

Germline assignment: CDR1 MNHEY and CDR2 SMNVEV (reference sequence). This CDR3 has 17 residues. V dropped 6 bases and J dropped 0; count of bases not matched to a gene: 9. Profiling relied on immunoSEQ multiplex PCR, and the TCRdb table lists in-frame clones only, not all of them. This repertoire shows approximately 100,000 clones, roughly 90% found once; its top ten account for roughly 1.2%. Turning to this clone: Its antigen remains unidentified.

The specimen was peripheral blood, collected on day 0 of AZD1222 vaccination. The TCR comes from an adult in good health. J is TRBJ2-3 and V is TRBV27; 10 bases align to TRBD2. In DNA form, the CDR3 reads TGTGCCAGCAGCCACCGAGCGGGAGGGCCTAGCACAGATACGCAGTATTTT. It codes for CASSHRAGGPSTDTQYF.